This T cell receptor beta chain was profiled in a study of vaccination and CD4 T cells after COVID-19. Regarding treatment: roughly 10-day PBMC culture with coronavirus spike peptide pools or control peptides (ViraFEST assay). The ends were cut back, 4 bases at V and 5 bases at J, with 8 bases in the middle. Germline V gene sequence: CDR1 MNHEY, CDR2 SVGAGI. This CDR3 has 12 residues. Sequencing of DNA taken from cultured CD4+ T cells relied on the Oncomine TCR Beta short-read assay. TCRdb used MiXCR to reprocess the PCR reads, holding one entry per CDR3 protein. Of some 15,000 distinct CDR3 sequences listed, roughly two thirds were seen once; the top ten hold about 12%. Details on this clonotype: The antigen is undetermined.

This TCR came from a human donor who had recovered from COVID-19. Material: CD4+ T cells from blood, cultured in vitro. The chain is built from TRBV6-5 and TRBJ2-5, with D perhaps being TRBD1 or TRBD2 (5 bases each). The CDR3 is CASSSGRETQYF. CDR3 DNA: TGTGCCAGCAGTTCGGGGCGGGAGACCCAGTACTTC.